This record covers a single T cell receptor beta chain. The antigen is undetermined. Sequencing ends 3 residues short of the CDR3 end; the germline J gene provides the rest. This CDR3 has 15 amino acids. Germline-derived CDR1 and CDR2 are LNHDA and SQIVND (reference sequence). The V end lost 3 bases, the J end lost 5 bases, and 17 bases lay between the germline ends. TCR beta CDR3 amplified by multiplex PCR from approximately 1,200 ng genomic DNA. Only in-frame clones appear in the TCRdb table, and some are missing; sequencing was by immunoSEQ multiplex PCR. The table for this sample gives around 28,000 clones. This record comes from a study of T cells in women clearing cervical HPV infection. Study details: No precancer developed; the control's incident HPV16 infection cleared within 12 months.

Findings and limits, study-wide: Richness differences could reflect unmeasured T-cell content per sample. It is unknown whether associations predate infection; no effector/memory or HPV-specific sorting.

This TCR derives from a woman between 18 and 75 years old with a cervical HPV16 infection that either progressed to CIN3+ or cleared (not recorded which). This chain connects TRBV19 to TRBJ2-7, with D perhaps matching TRBD1 (5 bases). Sequenced sample: blood buffy coat. CDR3 region: CASSIVQDTTHEQYF. Partial CDR3 DNA: TGTGCCAGTAGTATTGTCCAGGACACCACCCACGAG.